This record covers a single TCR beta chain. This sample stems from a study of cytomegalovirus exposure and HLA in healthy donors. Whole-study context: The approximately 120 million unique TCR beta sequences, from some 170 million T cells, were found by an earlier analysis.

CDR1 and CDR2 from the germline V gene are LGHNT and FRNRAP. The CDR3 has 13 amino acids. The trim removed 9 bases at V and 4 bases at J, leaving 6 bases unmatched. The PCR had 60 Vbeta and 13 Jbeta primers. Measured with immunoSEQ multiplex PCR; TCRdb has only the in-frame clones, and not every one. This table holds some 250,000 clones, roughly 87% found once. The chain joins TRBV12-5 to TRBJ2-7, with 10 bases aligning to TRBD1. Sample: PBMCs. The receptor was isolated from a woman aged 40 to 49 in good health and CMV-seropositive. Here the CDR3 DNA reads TGTGCTAGCTCCGGGACAGGGGTTTACGAGCAGTACTTC. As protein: CASSGTGVYEQYF.